The 23 T cell receptor beta chains below were found in one sample sequenced in a study of blood T cell repertoires in COVID-19. Clones were sequenced by immunoSEQ multiplex PCR, and TCRdb holds only the in-frame ones, with some missing. The sample lists fewer than 350,000 clones, approximately 91% occurring once. What was sequenced was PBMCs or T cells enriched from blood (not recorded which). These receptors originate from a man aged 60 to 75 who had recovered from COVID-19.

The gene calls are TRBV11-1 and TRBJ2-7; D is uncertain. The CDR3 spans 15 residues. Trimming stripped 5 bases from V and 2 bases from J, with 16 bases between. CDR1 is SGHAT, CDR2 FQDESV, per germline (reference sequence). The CDR3 sequence: CASSLTRGGPYEQYF. The CDR3 DNA follows: TGTGCCAGCAGCCTCACGCGAGGCGGTCCCTACGAGCAGTACTTC.

This sequence joins TRBV24-1 and TRBJ2-1, with 11 bases that match TRBD2. Germline V gene data show CDR1 as KGHDR and CDR2 as SFDVKD. This CDR3 comprises 16 residues. Unmatched junction bases numbered 3, after V lost 4 bases and J lost 2 bases. The CDR3 coding sequence is TGTGCCACCAGTGACCCTAGCGGGGGGACCTACAATGAGCAGTTCTTC. As protein: CATSDPSGGTYNEQFF.

The rearrangement joins TRBV6-5 to TRBJ2-3, with D maybe TRBD1 (5 bases). Between the trimmed V and J ends, which lost 4 bases and 4 bases, there was a span of 12 bases. This CDR3 region has 14 residues. Germline CDR1 and CDR2: MNHEY and SVGAGI. CDR3 amino acids: CASSSTQGADTQYF. The CDR3 DNA sequence: TGTGCCAGCAGTTCGACCCAAGGGGCAGATACGCAGTATTTT.

This chain links TRBV6-4 with TRBJ2-7; 7 positions agree with TRBD1. V gave up 3 bases and J gave up 6 bases; unmatched junction bases: 5. CDR3 length: 13 amino acids. Germline-derived CDR1 and CDR2 are MRHNA and SNTAGT. The CDR3 loop is CASSEYRGSEQYF. The CDR3 nucleotides are TGTGCCAGCAGTGAGTACAGGGGCTCCGAGCAGTACTTC.

CDR3 sequence (DNA): TGTGCCAGCAACACCCTGAGGGATGACGAGCAGTACTTC. Protein product: CASNTLRDDEQYF. This rearrangement joins TRBV21-1 to TRBJ2-7; the table's D call, TRBD2, was not checked against the DNA. TRBV21-1 is recorded as a pseudogene. CDR3 length equals 13 residues.

The chain is built from TRBV9 and TRBJ1-1; TRBD1 aligns across 7 bases. The CDR3 covers 16 residues. Germline loops: CDR1 SGDLS, CDR2 YYNGEE. V lost 0 bases and J lost 0; bases outside the gene matches: 5. DNA of the CDR3: TGTGCCAGCAGCGTAGCGGGACAGAACATGAACACTGAAGCTTTCTTT. Its translation: CASSVAGQNMNTEAFF.

The V gene is TRBV18, the J gene TRBJ1-6; maybe TRBD1 (6 bases). Germline V CDR1 and CDR2: KGHSH, LQKENI. This CDR3 is built from 17 residues. Trimming took 4 bases from V and 2 from J, leaving 15 bases between them. The CDR3 DNA follows: TGTGCCAGCTCACACAATACAGGGAGCGCCTATAATTCACCCCTCCACTTT. Protein: CASSHNTGSAYNSPLHF.

This chain connects TRBV3-1 (or the pseudogene TRBV3-2) to TRBJ2-5, with 7 bases aligning to TRBD2. Germline V CDR1 and CDR2: LGHDT, YNNKEL (reference sequence). The CDR3 is 13 amino acids. The ends lost 4 bases at V and 2 bases at J; junction bases unmatched: 1. This chain's CDR3 is CASSLGLQETQYF. DNA for the CDR3: TGTGCCAGCAGCCTGGGACTACAAGAGACCCAGTACTTC.

This clone was picked up one time. The rearrangement uses TRBV5-1 and TRBJ2-1, with a possible D match to TRBD2 (5 bases). Germline CDR1 is SGHRS and CDR2 is YFSETQ. The CDR3 sequence is 15 residues long. The V and J ends lost 3 bases and 5 bases respectively, with 15 bases between them. The CDR3 DNA follows: TGCGCCAGCAGCTCCACTAGGCCACCTAACAATGAGCAGTTCTTC. It encodes CASSSTRPPNNEQFF.

This chain connects TRBV28 to TRBJ1-5, with 9 nucleotides matching TRBD1. Germline CDR1 and CDR2: MDHEN and SYDVKM. The CDR3 runs 16 residues. J was trimmed by 7 bases and V by 6 bases; bases with no gene match: 13. The CDR3 here is CASSHQVRQGDQPQHF. In DNA form, the CDR3 reads TGTGCCAGCAGCCATCAGGTTCGACAGGGGGACCAGCCCCAGCATTTT.

The CDR3 loop reads CASSRTSGLGGELFF. The CDR3 coding sequence is TGTGCCAGCAGCCGGACTAGCGGGTTAGGCGGGGAGCTGTTTTTT. The chain couples TRBV7-2 to TRBJ2-2; 11 positions agree with TRBD2. Germline loops: CDR1 SGHTA, CDR2 FQGNSA. The CDR3 spans 15 residues. V lost 5 bases, J lost 7 bases, and 6 bases stayed unmatched.

The chain uses TRBV19 and TRBJ1-1; the match to TRBD1 covers 7 bases. V was pared by 8 bases and J by 6 bases, with 15 bases of the junction left unmatched. In germline, CDR1 is LNHDA, CDR2 SQIVND (reference sequence). The CDR3 sequence is 15 residues long. The CDR3 coding sequence is TGTGCCAGTGGTGATCACAGGGGCGGTAACGCTGAAGCTTTCTTT. Protein product: CASGDHRGGNAEAFF.

The CDR3 sequence: CASSHDQGARDDEQFF. CDR3 bases: TGTGCCAGCAGCCACGACCAGGGGGCGAGGGACGATGAGCAGTTCTTC. V is TRBV3-1 (or the pseudogene TRBV3-2) and J is TRBJ2-1, with TRBD1 matching 8 bases. Germline CDR1 reads LGHDT; CDR2 reads YNNKEL (reference sequence). V lost 3 bases, J lost 8 bases, and 12 bases stayed unmatched. The CDR3 consists of 16 residues.

This chain links TRBV5-6 with TRBJ2-1; TRBD1 aligns across 7 bases. This CDR3 has 15 amino acids. The J segment lost 8 bases and the V segment lost 1 base, leaving 9 bases of the junction unmatched. Germline V gene data show CDR1 as SGHDT and CDR2 as YYEEEE. The CDR3 region is CASSLRGRWYDEQFF. In nucleotides, the CDR3 is TGTGCCAGCAGCTTGAGGGGGCGATGGTACGATGAGCAGTTCTTC.

This clone turned up a few times. J is TRBJ1-4 and V is TRBV4-1; D remains ambiguous. The CDR3 runs 14 residues. CDR1 and CDR2 from the germline V gene are MGHRA and YSYEKL. Trimming stripped 1 base from V and 7 bases from J, with 10 bases between. The CDR3 DNA reads TGCGCCAGCAGCCAAGGAAGGCAGGCTGAAAAACTGTTTTTT. Its protein is CASSQGRQAEKLFF.

J is TRBJ2-2 and V is TRBV24-1, with TRBD2 matching over 10 bases. The length of the CDR3 is 17 residues. CDR1 and CDR2 (germline): KGHDR, SFDVKD. V trimming: 7 bases; J trimming: 7 bases; junction bases outside the gene matches: 14. This chain's CDR3 is CATSASKGLAGDGELFF. In DNA, the CDR3 is TGTGCCACCAGCGCATCTAAGGGGCTAGCGGGAGACGGGGAGCTGTTTTTT.

The J gene is TRBJ1-2, the V gene TRBV15, with D possibly TRBD1 on 6 matching bases. The CDR3 covers 17 residues. The germline V gene has CDR1 LNHNV and CDR2 YYDKDF (reference sequence). The V and J ends lost 0 bases and 2 bases respectively, with 16 bases between them. As DNA, the CDR3 is TGTGCCACCAGCAGAGATCAGGGTACAGGGAACAACTATGGCTACACCTTC. Translating gives CATSRDQGTGNNYGYTF. Using reference TRBV15 and TRBJ1-2 for the parts outside the CDR3, the full variable domain is DAMVIQNPRYQVTQFGKPVTLSCSQTLNHNVMYWYQQKSSQAPKLLFHYYDKDFNNEADTPDNFQSRRPNTSFCFLDIRSPGLGDTAMYLCATSRDQGTGNNYGYTFGSGTRLTVV.

This clone has only a few counts. The chain employs TRBV7-9 and TRBJ2-7; D is unresolved. The V gene's germline CDR1 is SEHNR and CDR2 FQNEAQ (reference sequence). The CDR3 has 11 residues. The V end was cut by 5 bases, the J end by 4 bases, with 6 bases between. CDR3 DNA sequence: TGTGCCAGCAGCCACGGGTACGAGCAGTACTTC. Its protein is CASSHGYEQYF.

The V gene is TRBV9, the J gene TRBJ2-2; D perhaps matches TRBD1 (6 bases). The CDR3 runs to 15 residues. The V gene lost 6 bases and the J gene lost 2 bases, with 14 bases spanning the gap. Germline V CDR1 and CDR2: SGDLS, YYNGEE. CDR3 region: CASTSGTINTGELFF. CDR3 nucleotides: TGTGCCAGCACCTCCGGGACAATTAACACCGGGGAGCTGTTTTTT.

Comment on this clone: Within the sample, other DNA sequences also encode this same CDR3. The chain combines TRBV24-1 with TRBJ1-1; possible D gene TRBD1, 6 bases. Germline-derived CDR1 and CDR2 are KGHDR and SFDVKD. The ends were cut back, 5 bases at V and 1 base at J, with 13 bases in the middle. CDR3 length: 15 residues. The CDR3 region is CATSGAGAANTEAFF. CDR3 in DNA: TGTGCCACCAGTGGAGCAGGGGCGGCGAACACTGAAGCTTTCTTT.

This clone was seen a few times. The V call is TRBV12-3 or TRBV12-4, the J call TRBJ1-1; D call uncertain. The length of the CDR3 is 13 residues. V was trimmed by 3 bases and J by 3 bases, leaving 8 bases between them. For the CDR3, the DNA is TGTGCCAGCAGTTTTGGTCAGGACACTGAAGCTTTCTTT. Translating gives CASSFGQDTEAFF.

The chain employs TRBV2 and TRBJ2-5; 9 bases match TRBD2. Losses at the gene ends were 7 bases for V and 1 base for J; bases not matched to a gene: 10. This CDR3 comprises 16 residues. Germline V gene lookup returns CDR1 SNHLY and CDR2 FYNNEI. CDR3 in DNA: TGTGCCAGCACCATCAACGGACTAGCGTTCCAAGAGACCCAGTACTTC. Its translation: CASTINGLAFQETQYF. Complete variable domain (other parts from reference TRBV2 and TRBJ2-5): EPEVTQTPSHQVTQMGQEVILRCVPISNHLYFYWYRQILGQKVEFLVSFYNNEISEKSEIFDDQFSVERPDGSNFTLKIRSTKLEDSAMYFCASTINGLAFQETQYFGPGTRLLVL.

The sample holds a few counts of this clone. The chain links TRBV28 to TRBJ2-1, with 7 nucleotides matching TRBD2. Losses at the gene ends were 7 bases for V and 0 bases for J; bases not matched to a gene: 6. This CDR3 region has 15 residues. Germline loops: CDR1 MDHEN, CDR2 SYDVKM. CDR3 sequence reads: CASIHGGSSYNEQFF. CDR3 in DNA: TGTGCCAGCATCCACGGCGGGAGCTCCTACAATGAGCAGTTCTTC. The full variable domain, in which reference TRBV28 and TRBJ2-1 provide the parts outside the CDR3, is DVKVTQSSRYLVKRTGEKVFLECVQDMDHENMFWYRQDPGLGLRLIYFSYDVKMKEKGDIPEGYSVSREKKERFSLILESASTNQTSMYLCASIHGGSSYNEQFFGPGTRLTVL.